This T cell receptor beta chain was sequenced during a study of cytomegalovirus exposure and HLA in healthy donors. Study overall: Within the Caucasian-associated ancestry cluster were around 80% of the approximately 400 genotyped donors.

Researchers ran the PCR with 60 Vbeta and 13 Jbeta primers. The data were produced by immunoSEQ multiplex PCR, yet TCRdb's version contains in-frame clones alone and is incomplete. The repertoire has approximately 150,000 clones, roughly 80% of them found once; the top ten carry 4% to 5.5%. Material for sequencing was PBMCs. This receptor was taken from a male donor in good health and CMV-seronegative.

CDR3 nucleotide sequence: TGCGCCAGCAGCTTGGCCGGAAGCGGGTCCCGCGAGCAGTACTTC. Encoded protein: CASSLAGSGSREQYF. The chain carries TRBV5-1 and TRBJ2-7, with a tentative D call TRBD2 (6 bases). This CDR3 region has 15 residues. Trimming removed 0 bases at V and 6 bases at J, with 16 bases between. The germline gives CDR1 SGHRS, CDR2 YFSETQ. Full variable domain (outside the CDR3, taken from reference TRBV5-1 and TRBJ2-7): KAGVTQTPRYLIKTRGQQVTLSCSPISGHRSVSWYQQTPGQGLQFLFEYFSETQRNKGNFPGRFSGRQFSNSRSEMNVSTLELGDSALYLCASSLAGSGSREQYFGPGTRLTVT.